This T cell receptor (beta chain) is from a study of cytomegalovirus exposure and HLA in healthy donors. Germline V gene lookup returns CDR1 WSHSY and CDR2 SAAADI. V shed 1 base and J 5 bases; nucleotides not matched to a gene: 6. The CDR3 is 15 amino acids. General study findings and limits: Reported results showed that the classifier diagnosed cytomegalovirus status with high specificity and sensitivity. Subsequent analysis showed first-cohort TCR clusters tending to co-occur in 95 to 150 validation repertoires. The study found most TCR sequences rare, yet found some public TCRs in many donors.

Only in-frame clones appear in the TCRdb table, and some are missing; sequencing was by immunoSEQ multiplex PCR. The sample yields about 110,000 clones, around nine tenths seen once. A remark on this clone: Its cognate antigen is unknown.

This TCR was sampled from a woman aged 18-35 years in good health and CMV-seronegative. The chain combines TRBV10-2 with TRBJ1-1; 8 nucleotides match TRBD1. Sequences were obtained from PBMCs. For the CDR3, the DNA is TGCGCCAGCAGTGAGTGGGGACAGGCCGGGACTGAAGCTTTCTTT. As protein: CASSEWGQAGTEAFF.